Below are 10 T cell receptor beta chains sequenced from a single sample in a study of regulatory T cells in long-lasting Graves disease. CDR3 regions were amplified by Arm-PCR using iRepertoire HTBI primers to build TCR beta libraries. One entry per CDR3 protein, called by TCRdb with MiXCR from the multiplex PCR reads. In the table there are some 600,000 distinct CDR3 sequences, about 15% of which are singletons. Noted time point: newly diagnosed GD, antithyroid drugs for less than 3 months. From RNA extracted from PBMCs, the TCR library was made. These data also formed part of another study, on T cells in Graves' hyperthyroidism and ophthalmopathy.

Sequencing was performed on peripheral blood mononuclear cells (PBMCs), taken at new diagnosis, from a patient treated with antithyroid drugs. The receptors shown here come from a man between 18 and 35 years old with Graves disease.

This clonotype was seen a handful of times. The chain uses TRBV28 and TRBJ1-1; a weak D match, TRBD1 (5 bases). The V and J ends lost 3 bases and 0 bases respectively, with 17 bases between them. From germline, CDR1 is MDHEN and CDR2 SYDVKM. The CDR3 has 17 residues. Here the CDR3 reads CASSLSQGSKVNTEAFF. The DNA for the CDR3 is TGTGCCAGCAGTTTGTCCCAGGGTAGTAAGGTGAACACTGAAGCTTTCTTT.

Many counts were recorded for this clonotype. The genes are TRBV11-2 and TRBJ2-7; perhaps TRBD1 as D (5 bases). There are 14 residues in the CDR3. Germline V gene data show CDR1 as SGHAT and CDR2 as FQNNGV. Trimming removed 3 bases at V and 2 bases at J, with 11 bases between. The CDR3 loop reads CASSLGDSTYEQYF. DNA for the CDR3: TGTGCCAGCAGCTTGGGTGACAGCACCTACGAGCAGTACTTC.

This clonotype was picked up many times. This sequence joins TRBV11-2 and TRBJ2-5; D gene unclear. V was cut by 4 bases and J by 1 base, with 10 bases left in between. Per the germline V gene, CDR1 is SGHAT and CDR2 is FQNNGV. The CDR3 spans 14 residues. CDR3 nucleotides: TGTGCCAGCAGCTCGATAACCGCCCAAGAGACCCAGTACTTC. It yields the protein CASSSITAQETQYF.

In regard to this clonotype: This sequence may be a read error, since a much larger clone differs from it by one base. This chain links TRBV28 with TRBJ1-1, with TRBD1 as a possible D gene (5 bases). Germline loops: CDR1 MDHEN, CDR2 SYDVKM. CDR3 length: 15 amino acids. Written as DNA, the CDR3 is TGTGCCAGCAGTTTAATTCGGGGGGGGGGTACTGAAGCTTCCTTT. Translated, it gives CASSLIRGGGTEASF.

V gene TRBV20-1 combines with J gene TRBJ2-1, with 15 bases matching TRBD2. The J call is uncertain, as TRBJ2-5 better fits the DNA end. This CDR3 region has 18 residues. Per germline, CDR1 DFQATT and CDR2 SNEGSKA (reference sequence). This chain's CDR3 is CSARWEGGLAGGRETQYF. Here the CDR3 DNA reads TGCAGTGCTAGATGGGAAGGGGGACTAGCGGGAGGACGGGAGACCCAGTACTTC.

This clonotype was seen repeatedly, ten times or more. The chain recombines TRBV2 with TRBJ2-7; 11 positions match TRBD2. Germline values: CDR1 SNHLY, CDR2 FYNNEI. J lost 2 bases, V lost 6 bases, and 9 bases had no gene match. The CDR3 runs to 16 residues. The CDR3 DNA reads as TGTGCCAGCAGCCATTTTCTAGCGGGAGGCACCTACGAGCAGTACTTC. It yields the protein CASSHFLAGGTYEQYF.

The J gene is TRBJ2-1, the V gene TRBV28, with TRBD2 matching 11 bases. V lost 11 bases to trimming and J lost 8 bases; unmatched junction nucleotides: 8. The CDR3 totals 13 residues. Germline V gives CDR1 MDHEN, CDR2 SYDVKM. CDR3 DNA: TGTGCCGCCTTAGCGGGGGGGGGCGATGAGCAGTTCTTC. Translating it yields CAALAGGGDEQFF. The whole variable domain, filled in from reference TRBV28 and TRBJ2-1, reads DVKVTQSSRYLVKRTGEKVFLECVQDMDHENMFWYRQDPGLGLRLIYFSYDVKMKEKGDIPEGYSVSREKKERFSLILESASTNQTSMYLCAALAGGGDEQFFGPGTRLTVL.

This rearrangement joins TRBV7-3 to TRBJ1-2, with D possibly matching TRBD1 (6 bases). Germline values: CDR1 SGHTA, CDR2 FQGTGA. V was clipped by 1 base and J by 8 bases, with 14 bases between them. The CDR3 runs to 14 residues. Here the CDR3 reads CASSLIGGLGGYTF. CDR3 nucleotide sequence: TGTGCCAGCAGCTTAATCGGGGGCCTAGGAGGCTACACCTTC.

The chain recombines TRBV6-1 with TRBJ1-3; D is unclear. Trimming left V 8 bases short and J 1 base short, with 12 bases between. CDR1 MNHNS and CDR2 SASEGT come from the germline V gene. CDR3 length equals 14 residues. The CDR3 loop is CASGESSSGNTIYF. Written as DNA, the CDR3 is TGTGCCAGCGGGGAGAGTTCGTCTGGAAACACCATATATTTT.

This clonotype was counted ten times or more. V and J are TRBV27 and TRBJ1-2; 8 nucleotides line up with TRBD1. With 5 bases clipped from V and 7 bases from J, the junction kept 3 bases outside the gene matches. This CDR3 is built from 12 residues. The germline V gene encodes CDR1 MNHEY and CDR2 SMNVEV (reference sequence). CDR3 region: CASSPGTGGYTF. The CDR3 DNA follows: TGTGCCAGCAGTCCGGGGACAGGTGGCTACACCTTC.